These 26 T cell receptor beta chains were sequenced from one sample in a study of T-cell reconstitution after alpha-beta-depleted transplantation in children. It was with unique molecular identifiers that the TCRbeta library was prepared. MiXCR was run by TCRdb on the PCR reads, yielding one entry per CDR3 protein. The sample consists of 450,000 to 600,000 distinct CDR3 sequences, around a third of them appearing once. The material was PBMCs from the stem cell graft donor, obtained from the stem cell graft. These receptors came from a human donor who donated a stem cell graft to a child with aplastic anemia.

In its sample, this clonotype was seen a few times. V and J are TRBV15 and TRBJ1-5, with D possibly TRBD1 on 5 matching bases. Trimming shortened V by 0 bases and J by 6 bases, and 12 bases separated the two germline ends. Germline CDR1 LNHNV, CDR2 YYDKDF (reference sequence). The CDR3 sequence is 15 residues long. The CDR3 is CATSRDKSGVQPQHF. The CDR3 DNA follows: TGTGCCACCAGCAGAGATAAGTCGGGGGTTCAGCCCCAGCATTTT.

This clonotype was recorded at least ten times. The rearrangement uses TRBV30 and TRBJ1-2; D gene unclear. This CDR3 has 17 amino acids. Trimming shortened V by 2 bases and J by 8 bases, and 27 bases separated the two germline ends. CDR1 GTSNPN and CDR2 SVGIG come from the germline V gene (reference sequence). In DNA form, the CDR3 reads TGTGCCTGGAGTCTGGTTCGATACGACGACCTTATTGGGGGCTACACCTTC. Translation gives CAWSLVRYDDLIGGYTF.

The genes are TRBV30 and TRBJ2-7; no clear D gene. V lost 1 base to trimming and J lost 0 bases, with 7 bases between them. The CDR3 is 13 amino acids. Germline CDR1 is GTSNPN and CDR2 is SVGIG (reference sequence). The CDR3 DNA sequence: TGTGCCTGGAGTGGCGGCAGCTCCTACGAGCAGTACTTC. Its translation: CAWSGGSSYEQYF.

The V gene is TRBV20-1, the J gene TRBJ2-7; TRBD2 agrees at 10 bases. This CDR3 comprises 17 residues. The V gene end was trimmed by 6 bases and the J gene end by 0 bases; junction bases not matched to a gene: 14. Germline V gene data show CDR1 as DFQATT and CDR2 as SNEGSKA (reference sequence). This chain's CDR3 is CSASPISGRAVSYEQYF. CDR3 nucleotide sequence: TGCAGTGCCTCCCCTATCAGCGGGAGGGCCGTCTCCTACGAGCAGTACTTC.

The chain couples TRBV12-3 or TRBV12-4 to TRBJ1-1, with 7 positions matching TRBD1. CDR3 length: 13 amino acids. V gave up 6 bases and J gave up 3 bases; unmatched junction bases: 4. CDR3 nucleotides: TGTGCCAGCAGCCGACAGGGATACACTGAAGCTTTCTTT. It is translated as CASSRQGYTEAFF.

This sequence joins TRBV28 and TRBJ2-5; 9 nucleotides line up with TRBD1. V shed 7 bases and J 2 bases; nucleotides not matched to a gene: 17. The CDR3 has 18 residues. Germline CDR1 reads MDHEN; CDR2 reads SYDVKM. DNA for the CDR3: TGTGCCAGCATCTCCCTCCCCGGGACAGGGTCGCTTCAAGAGACCCAGTACTTC. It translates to CASISLPGTGSLQETQYF.

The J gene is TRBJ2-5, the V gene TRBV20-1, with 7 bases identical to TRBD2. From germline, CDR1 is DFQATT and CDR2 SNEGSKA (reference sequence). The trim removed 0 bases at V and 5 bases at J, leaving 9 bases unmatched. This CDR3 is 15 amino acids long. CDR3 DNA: TGCAGTGCTAGAGATAGAAGCGGGACCGGTGAGACCCAGTACTTC. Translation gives CSARDRSGTGETQYF.

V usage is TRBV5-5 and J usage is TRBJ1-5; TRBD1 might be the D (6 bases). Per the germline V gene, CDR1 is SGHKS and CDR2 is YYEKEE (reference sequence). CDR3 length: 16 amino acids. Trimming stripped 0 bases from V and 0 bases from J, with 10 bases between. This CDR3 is CASSLEGVYSNQPQHF. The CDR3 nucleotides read TGTGCCAGCAGCTTGGAGGGGGTTTATAGCAATCAGCCCCAGCATTTT.

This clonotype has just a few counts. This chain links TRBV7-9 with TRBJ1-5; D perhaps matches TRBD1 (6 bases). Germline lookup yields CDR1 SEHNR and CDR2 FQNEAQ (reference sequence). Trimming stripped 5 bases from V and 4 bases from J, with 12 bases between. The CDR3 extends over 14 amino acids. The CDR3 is CASSHRAGNQPQHF. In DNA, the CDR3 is TGTGCCAGCAGCCACAGGGCGGGGAATCAGCCCCAGCATTTT.

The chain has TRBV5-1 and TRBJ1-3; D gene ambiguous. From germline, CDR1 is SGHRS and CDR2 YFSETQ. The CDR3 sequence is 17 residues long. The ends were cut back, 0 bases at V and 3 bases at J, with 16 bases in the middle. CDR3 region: CASSLGTAGLIGNTIYF. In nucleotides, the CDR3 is TGCGCCAGCAGCTTGGGAACGGCGGGCCTAATTGGAAACACCATATATTTT.

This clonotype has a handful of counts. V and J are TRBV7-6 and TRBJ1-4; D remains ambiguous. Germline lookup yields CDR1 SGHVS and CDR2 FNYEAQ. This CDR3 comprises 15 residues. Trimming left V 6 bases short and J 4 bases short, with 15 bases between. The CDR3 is CASRLTMGYNEKLFF. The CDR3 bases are TGTGCCAGCAGGCTCACGATGGGGTATAATGAAAAACTGTTTTTT.

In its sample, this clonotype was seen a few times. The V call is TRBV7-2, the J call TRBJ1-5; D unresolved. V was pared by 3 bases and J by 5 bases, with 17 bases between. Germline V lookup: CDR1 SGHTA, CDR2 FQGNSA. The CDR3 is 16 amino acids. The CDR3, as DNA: TGTGCCAGCAGCTTTGTTTCCTCACTAGTAGATCAGCCCCAGCATTTT. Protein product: CASSFVSSLVDQPQHF.

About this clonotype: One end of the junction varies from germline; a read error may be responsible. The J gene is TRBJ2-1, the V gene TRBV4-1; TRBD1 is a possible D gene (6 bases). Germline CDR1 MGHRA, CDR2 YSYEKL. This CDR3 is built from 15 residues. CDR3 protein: CASGQEGGTYNEQFF. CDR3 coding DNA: TGCGCCAGCGGCCAAGAAGGGGGTACCTACAATGAGCAGTTCTTC.

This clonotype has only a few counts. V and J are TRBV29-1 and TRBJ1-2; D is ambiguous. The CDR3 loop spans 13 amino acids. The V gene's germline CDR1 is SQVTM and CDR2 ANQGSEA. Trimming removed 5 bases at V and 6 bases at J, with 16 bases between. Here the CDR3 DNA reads TGCAGCGTTCCCCTCAGAGGCACCGATGGCTACACCTTC. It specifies CSVPLRGTDGYTF. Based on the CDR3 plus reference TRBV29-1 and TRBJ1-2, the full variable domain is SAVISQKPSRDICQRGTSLTIQCQVDSQVTMMFWYRQQPGQSLTLIATANQGSEATYESGFVIDKFPISRPNLTFSTLTVSNMSPEDSSIYLCSVPLRGTDGYTFGSGTRLTVV.

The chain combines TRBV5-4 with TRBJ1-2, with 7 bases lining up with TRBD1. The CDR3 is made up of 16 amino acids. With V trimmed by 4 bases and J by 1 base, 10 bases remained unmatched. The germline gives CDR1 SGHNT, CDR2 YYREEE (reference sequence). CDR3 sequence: CASSKPRDSFNYGYTF. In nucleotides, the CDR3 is TGTGCCAGCAGCAAACCCCGGGACAGTTTTAACTATGGCTACACCTTC.

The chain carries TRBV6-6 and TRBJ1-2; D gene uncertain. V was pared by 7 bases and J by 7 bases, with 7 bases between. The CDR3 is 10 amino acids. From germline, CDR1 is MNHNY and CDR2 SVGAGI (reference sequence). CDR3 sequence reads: CASKRIGYTF. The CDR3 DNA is TGTGCCAGCAAACGTATTGGCTACACCTTC.

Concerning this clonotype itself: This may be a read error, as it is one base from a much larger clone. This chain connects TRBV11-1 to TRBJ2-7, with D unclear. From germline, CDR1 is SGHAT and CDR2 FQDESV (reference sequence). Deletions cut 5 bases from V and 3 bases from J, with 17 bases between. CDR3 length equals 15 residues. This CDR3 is CASSEQRSWNYEQYF. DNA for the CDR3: TGTGCCAGCAGCGAACAGCGCAGTTGGAACTACGAGCAGTACTTC.

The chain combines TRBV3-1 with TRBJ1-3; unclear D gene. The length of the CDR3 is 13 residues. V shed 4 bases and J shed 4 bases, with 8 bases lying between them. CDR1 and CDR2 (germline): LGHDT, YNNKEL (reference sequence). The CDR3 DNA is TGTGCCAGCAGCCGGCTACAAGGAAACACCATATATTTT. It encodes CASSRLQGNTIYF.

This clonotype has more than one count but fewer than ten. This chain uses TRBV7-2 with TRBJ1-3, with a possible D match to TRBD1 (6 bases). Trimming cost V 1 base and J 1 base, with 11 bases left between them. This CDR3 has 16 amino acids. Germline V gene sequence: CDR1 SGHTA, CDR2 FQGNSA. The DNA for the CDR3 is TGTGCCAGCAGCTTAGTTGAGGGGACATCTGGAAACACCATATATTTT. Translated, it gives CASSLVEGTSGNTIYF.

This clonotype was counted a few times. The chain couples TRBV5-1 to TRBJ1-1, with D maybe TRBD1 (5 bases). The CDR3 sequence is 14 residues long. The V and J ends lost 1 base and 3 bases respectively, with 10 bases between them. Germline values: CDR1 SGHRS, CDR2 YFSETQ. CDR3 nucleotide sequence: TGCGCCAGCAGCTTGACCACAGGTTACACTGAAGCTTTCTTT. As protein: CASSLTTGYTEAFF.

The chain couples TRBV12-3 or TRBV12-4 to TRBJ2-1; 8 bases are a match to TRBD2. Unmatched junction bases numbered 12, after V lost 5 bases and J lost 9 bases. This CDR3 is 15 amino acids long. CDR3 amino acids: CASSADSGMPPEQFF. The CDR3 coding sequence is TGTGCCAGCAGTGCCGATAGCGGGATGCCCCCTGAGCAGTTCTTC.

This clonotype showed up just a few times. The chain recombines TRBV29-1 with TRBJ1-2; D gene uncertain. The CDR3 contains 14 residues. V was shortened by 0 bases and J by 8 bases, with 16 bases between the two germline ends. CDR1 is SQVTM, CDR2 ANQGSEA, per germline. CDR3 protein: CSVEDQSSLWGYTF. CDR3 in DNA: TGCAGCGTTGAAGATCAATCGAGCCTGTGGGGCTACACCTTC.

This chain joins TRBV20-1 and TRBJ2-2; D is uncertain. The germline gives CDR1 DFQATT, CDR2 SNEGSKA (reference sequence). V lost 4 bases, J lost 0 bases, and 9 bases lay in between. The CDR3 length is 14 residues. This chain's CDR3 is CSATQQTNTGELFF. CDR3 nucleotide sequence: TGCAGTGCTACACAACAGACGAACACCGGGGAGCTGTTTTTT.

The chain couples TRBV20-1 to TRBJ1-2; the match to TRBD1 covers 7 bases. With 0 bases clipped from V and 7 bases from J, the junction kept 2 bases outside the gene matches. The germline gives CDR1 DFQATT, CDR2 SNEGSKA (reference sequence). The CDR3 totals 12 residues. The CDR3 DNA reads TGCAGTGCTAGAGAGGGACAGACTGGCTACACCTTC. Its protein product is CSAREGQTGYTF.

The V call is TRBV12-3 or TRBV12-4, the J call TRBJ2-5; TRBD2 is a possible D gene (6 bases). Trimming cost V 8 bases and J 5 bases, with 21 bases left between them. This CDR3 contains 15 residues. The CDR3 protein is CASRSTGAGRETQYF. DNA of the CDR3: TGTGCCAGCCGTTCAACTGGGGCGGGAAGGGAGACCCAGTACTTC.

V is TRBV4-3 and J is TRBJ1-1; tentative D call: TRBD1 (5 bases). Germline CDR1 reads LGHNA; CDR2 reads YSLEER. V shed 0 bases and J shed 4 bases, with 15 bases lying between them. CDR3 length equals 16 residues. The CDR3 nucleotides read TGCGCCAGCAGCCAAGATACGGGGGGTGGGGGCACTGAAGCTTTCTTT. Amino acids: CASSQDTGGGGTEAFF.